Following are 9 T cell receptor beta chains from one sample sequenced in a study of blood T cells in healthy people across ages. For the second PCR, which ran for about 7 to 11 cycles, a sample-barcoded 5' primer and a J-beta primer mix were used. A single record per CDR3 protein comes from TCRdb applying MiXCR to the 5' RACE reads. Among 1.5 million to 2 million distinct CDR3 sequences listed, about 35% were seen once. Sequenced material: blood. Receptors were obtained from a woman aged 25 to 39 in good health.

The chain uses TRBV10-3 and TRBJ2-7; 8 nucleotides line up with TRBD2. J gave up 3 bases and V 0 bases, and 1 base lay outside the gene matches. The CDR3 loop spans 14 amino acids. Germline values: CDR1 ENHRY, CDR2 SYGVKD. The CDR3 reads CAISESLAVYEQYF. CDR3 nucleotides: TGTGCCATCAGTGAGTCACTAGCGGTCTACGAGCAGTACTTC.

This rearrangement joins TRBV10-1 to TRBJ1-2, with 9 nucleotides matching TRBD1. Per germline, CDR1 WNHNN and CDR2 SYGVQD (reference sequence). V dropped 10 bases and J dropped 2; count of bases not matched to a gene: 17. The CDR3 loop spans 17 amino acids. CDR3 in DNA: TGCGCCAACGCCCCCGTAAGCACAGGGGGCTTGAACTATGGCTACACCTTC. Its translation is CANAPVSTGGLNYGYTF.

This chain joins TRBV20-1 and TRBJ2-7; D may be TRBD1 or TRBD2 (6 bases each). Germline V lookup: CDR1 DFQATT, CDR2 SNEGSKA (reference sequence). This CDR3 region has 16 residues. Trimming left V 0 bases short and J 0 bases short, with 15 bases between. The CDR3 region is CSARDRRGTSSYEQYF. In nucleotides, the CDR3 is TGCAGTGCTAGAGATCGGAGGGGGACGAGCTCCTACGAGCAGTACTTC.

The rearrangement joins TRBV20-1 to TRBJ1-1; the D gene is possibly TRBD1 (6 bases). The CDR3 extends over 13 amino acids. The V gene's germline CDR1 is DFQATT and CDR2 SNEGSKA (reference sequence). V lost 7 bases and J lost 4, with 16 bases in between. The CDR3 DNA reads as TGCAGTGTTAGGGGGGAATGGGGCACTGAAGCTTTCTTT. The encoded protein is CSVRGEWGTEAFF.

The chain joins TRBV30 to TRBJ1-4, with TRBD1 matching over 8 bases. The length of the CDR3 is 13 residues. Germline V gene sequence: CDR1 GTSNPN, CDR2 SVGIG (reference sequence). Trimming at V came to 7 bases and at J to 8 bases, leaving 9 bases not matched to a gene. The CDR3 sequence is CASRTGKEEKLFF. CDR3 coding DNA: TGTGCCTCCCGGACAGGGAAGGAAGAAAAACTGTTTTTT.

The chain has TRBV30 and TRBJ1-6; D remains ambiguous. Germline V lookup: CDR1 GTSNPN, CDR2 SVGIG (reference sequence). V lost 0 bases to trimming and J lost 7 bases, with 13 bases between them. The CDR3 has 15 residues. CDR3 loop: CAWSVGGKENSPLHF. In DNA form, the CDR3 reads TGTGCCTGGAGTGTAGGAGGGAAGGAGAATTCACCCCTCCACTTT. The whole variable domain, remainder taken from reference TRBV30 and TRBJ1-6, is SQTIHQWPATLVQPVGSPLSLECTVEGTSNPNLYWYRQAAGRGLQLLFYSVGIGQISSEVPQNLSASRPQDRQFILSSKKLLLSDSGFYLCAWSVGGKENSPLHFGNGTRLTVT.

This clonotype was observed a few times. DNA of the CDR3: TGTGCCTGGGCCGACAGGGTTCATGGCGGCTACACCTTC. Its translation is CAWADRVHGGYTF. This chain uses TRBV30 with TRBJ1-2, with 7 bases that match TRBD1. Germline CDR1 GTSNPN, CDR2 SVGIG (reference sequence). The CDR3 length is 13 residues. The V segment lost 5 bases and the J segment 8 bases; nucleotides outside the gene matches: 11.

A remark on this clonotype: With a much larger clone just one base away, this may be a read error. This chain joins TRBV6-2 or TRBV6-3 and TRBJ1-5; D not resolved. V was trimmed by 5 bases and J by 7 bases, leaving 18 bases between them. The CDR3 covers 15 residues. The V gene's germline CDR1 is MNHEY and CDR2 SVGEGT. CDR3 residues: CASSLGEGFRQPQHF. The CDR3 DNA follows: TGTGCCAGCAGTCTCGGAGAAGGGTTTCGGCAGCCCCAGCATTTT.

This clonotype was counted only a few times. The V and J genes are TRBV11-2 and TRBJ1-6, with 7 bases identical to TRBD1. With V trimmed by 1 base and J by 6 bases, 6 bases remained unmatched. Germline values: CDR1 SGHAT, CDR2 FQNNGV. The CDR3 sequence is 16 residues long. The CDR3 protein is CASSLGQGRINSPLHF. The CDR3 DNA follows: TGTGCCAGCAGCTTAGGACAGGGTCGGATTAATTCACCCCTCCACTTT.